This T cell receptor (beta chain) was sequenced for a study of cytomegalovirus exposure and HLA in healthy donors. General study results and limits: An ancestry cluster, one associated with Asian ancestry, reportedly showed fewer N-insertions than the approximately 700-donor mean in a later analysis.

Of note for this clone: Its antigen remains unidentified.

Looked up from germline, CDR1 is KGHSH and CDR2 is LQKENI. The length of the CDR3 is 15 residues. V trimming: 3 bases; J trimming: 1 base; junction bases outside the gene matches: 4. The PCR contained 60 Vbeta and 13 Jbeta primers. Method: immunoSEQ multiplex PCR; TCRdb's copy keeps in-frame clones and lacks some. The repertoire has 110,000 to 150,000 clones, around four fifths of them found once; the top ten carry approximately 1.3%. The chain couples TRBV18 to TRBJ2-3; 7 nucleotides line up with TRBD1. The sequence was collected from a male donor in good health and CMV-seropositive. The sequenced sample was PBMCs. The CDR3 region is CASSPTGQGTDTQYF. CDR3 DNA sequence: TGTGCCAGCTCACCGACCGGACAGGGCACAGATACGCAGTATTTT.